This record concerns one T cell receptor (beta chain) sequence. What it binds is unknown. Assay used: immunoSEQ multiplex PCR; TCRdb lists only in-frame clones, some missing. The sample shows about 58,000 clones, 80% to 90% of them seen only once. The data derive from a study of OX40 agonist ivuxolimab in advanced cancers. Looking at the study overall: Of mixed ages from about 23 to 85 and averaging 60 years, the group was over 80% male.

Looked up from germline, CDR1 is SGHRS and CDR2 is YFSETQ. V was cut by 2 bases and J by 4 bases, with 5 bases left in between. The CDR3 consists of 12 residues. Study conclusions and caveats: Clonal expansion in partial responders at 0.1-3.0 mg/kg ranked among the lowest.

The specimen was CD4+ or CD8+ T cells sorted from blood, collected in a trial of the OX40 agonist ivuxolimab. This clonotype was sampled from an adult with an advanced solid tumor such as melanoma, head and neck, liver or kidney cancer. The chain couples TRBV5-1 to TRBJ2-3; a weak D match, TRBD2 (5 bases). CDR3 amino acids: CASSFSADTQYF. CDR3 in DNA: TGCGCCAGCAGCTTTAGCGCAGATACGCAGTATTTT.